This is a list of T cell receptor beta chains from one sample in a study of blood T cell repertoires in COVID-19. Generated by immunoSEQ multiplex PCR, the TCRdb table keeps only in-frame clones and is missing some. The profile covers a few hundred thousand clones, with almost 90% appearing a single time and roughly 14% taken by the ten largest. Material: PBMCs or T cells enriched from blood (not recorded which). All receptors come from a woman between 45 and 65 years old with acute COVID-19. CDR3s include the opening cysteine and the closing phenylalanine or tryptophan. The D gene is left open where the match is weak. Expanded clones get a size class; other rows say once, few or many, or leave the size out.

size: -; V: TRBV6-1; D: TRBD2; J: TRBJ2-7; CDR3: CASSEWTSEYEQYF; DNA: TGTGCCAGCAGTGAATGGACTAGCGAGTACGAGCAGTACTTC
size: -; V: TRBV3-1/TRBV3-2; D: -; J: TRBJ2-7; CDR3: CASSQGPGSHYEQYF; DNA: TGTGCCAGCAGCCAAGGCCCAGGATCCCACTACGAGCAGTACTTC
size: once; V: TRBV28; D: TRBD2; J: TRBJ2-2; CDR3: CASTLSGRTTGELFF; DNA: TGTGCCAGCACATTGAGCGGGAGGACCACCGGGGAGCTGTTTTTT
size: -; V: TRBV3-1/TRBV3-2; D: TRBD1; J: TRBJ2-5; CDR3: CASSQRTGYAEETQYF; DNA: TGTGCCAGCAGCCAAAGGACAGGGTATGCGGAAGAGACCCAGTACTTC
size: -; V: TRBV27; D: -; J: TRBJ1-5; CDR3: CASSPIGGTVSNQPQHF; DNA: TGTGCCAGCAGTCCCATAGGCGGGACGGTTAGCAATCAGCCCCAGCATTTT
size: -; V: TRBV11-2; D: TRBD1; J: TRBJ1-2; CDR3: CASSLVLGTGISGGYTF; DNA: TGTGCCAGCAGCTTAGTGCTGGGGACAGGGATTTCTGGGGGCTACACCTTC
size: -; V: TRBV19; D: -; J: TRBJ2-1; CDR3: CASSPQGAWVEQFF; DNA: TGTGCCAGTAGCCCCCAGGGCGCTTGGGTGGAGCAGTTCTTC
size: -; V: TRBV3-1/TRBV3-2; D: TRBD2; J: TRBJ2-1; CDR3: CASSQGLATSSYNEQFF; DNA: TGTGCCAGCAGCCAGGGACTAGCGACGAGCTCCTACAATGAGCAGTTCTTC
size: -; V: TRBV11-1; D: -; J: TRBJ2-7; CDR3: CASSLLSYEQYF; DNA: TGTGCCAGCAGCTTACTTTCCTACGAGCAGTACTTC
size: -; V: TRBV6-5; D: TRBD1; J: TRBJ2-7; CDR3: CASSATGQEYEQYF; DNA: TGTGCCAGCAGCGCCACGGGACAGGAATACGAGCAGTACTTC
size: -; V: TRBV7-9; D: -; J: TRBJ2-1; CDR3: CASSGRLDPNEQFF; DNA: TGTGCCAGCAGCGGCAGACTAGACCCCAATGAGCAGTTCTTC
size: -; V: TRBV7-2; D: -; J: TRBJ2-3; CDR3: CASSSQGREIDTQYF; DNA: TGTGCCAGCAGCAGTCAGGGGCGGGAGATAGATACGCAGTATTTT
size: -; V: TRBV11-2; D: -; J: TRBJ2-2; CDR3: CASRRRTGELFF; DNA: TGTGCCAGCAGGAGGAGGACCGGGGAGCTGTTTTTT
size: -; V: TRBV11-2; D: -; J: TRBJ2-2; CDR3: CASSDTHPRGTGELFF; DNA: TGTGCCAGCAGCGACACCCACCCGAGGGGGACCGGGGAGCTGTTTTTT
size: -; V: TRBV9; D: TRBD2; J: TRBJ2-2; CDR3: CASSVGAGLTNTGELFF; DNA: TGTGCCAGCAGCGTAGGAGCGGGACTAACGAACACCGGGGAGCTGTTTTTT
size: -; V: TRBV5-1; D: -; J: TRBJ2-5; CDR3: CASSPRLGAQETQYF; DNA: TGCGCCAGCAGCCCTAGGTTGGGAGCCCAAGAGACCCAGTACTTC
size: -; V: TRBV19; D: -; J: TRBJ2-3; CDR3: CASTDSVDTQYF; DNA: TGTGCCAGTACCGACTCAGTAGATACGCAGTATTTT
size: -; V: TRBV28; D: -; J: TRBJ2-7; CDR3: CASNPGGQSSYEQYF; DNA: TGTGCCAGCAACCCCGGCGGGCAGTCCTCCTACGAGCAGTACTTC
size: -; V: TRBV7-3; D: -; J: TRBJ2-2; CDR3: CASSLTVTRAGELFF; DNA: TGTGCCAGCAGCCTTACCGTCACTAGAGCCGGGGAGCTGTTTTTT
size: -; V: TRBV11-2; D: -; J: TRBJ2-7; CDR3: CASSLRGNTYEQYF; DNA: TGTGCCAGCAGCTTACGGGGAAACACCTACGAGCAGTACTTC